These 18 T cell receptor beta chains were all obtained from the same sample, sequenced in a study of blood T cell repertoires in COVID-19. This table comes from immunoSEQ multiplex PCR, and its TCRdb copy is limited to in-frame clones, with some not included. The repertoire has fewer than 200,000 clones, 80% to 90% of them found once; the top ten carry around 9%. Sequencing was done on a sample of peripheral blood. These receptors were obtained from a man aged 45-65 years with active or convalescent COVID-19.

V gene TRBV30 combines with J gene TRBJ2-7; D may be TRBD1 (6 bases). The CDR3 covers 14 residues. V shed 2 bases and J shed 3 bases, with 14 bases lying between them. Germline V gene lookup returns CDR1 GTSNPN and CDR2 SVGIG (reference sequence). CDR3 DNA sequence: TGTGCCTGGAGTCACTTGACAGGACTCTACGAGCAGTACTTC. Its translation: CAWSHLTGLYEQYF.

The J gene is TRBJ1-2, the V gene TRBV15; 9 bases fit TRBD1. The junction had 15 bases not matched to a gene; V was cut back by 0 bases and J by 7 bases. The CDR3 runs to 18 residues. Germline CDR1 is LNHNV and CDR2 is YYDKDF (reference sequence). DNA for the CDR3: TGTGCCACCAGCAGAGATCCCTCGGTTATACAGGGGGCGCTTGGCTACACCTTC. Protein: CATSRDPSVIQGALGYTF.

The chain combines TRBV30 with TRBJ2-3; D is ambiguous. V was clipped by 2 bases and J by 2 bases, with 5 bases between them. Germline V gene lookup returns CDR1 GTSNPN and CDR2 SVGIG (reference sequence). The CDR3 contains 12 residues. This chain's CDR3 is CAWSPNTDTQYF. CDR3 nucleotide sequence: TGTGCCTGGAGTCCCAACACAGATACGCAGTATTTT.

This clone came up once. V is TRBV12-5 and J is TRBJ1-5, with D unclear. Between the trimmed V and J ends, which lost 6 bases and 1 base, there was a span of 13 bases. The CDR3 consists of 15 residues. Germline V gene data show CDR1 as LGHNT and CDR2 as FRNRAP. CDR3 residues: CASGPLGGSNQPQHF. CDR3 DNA: TGTGCTAGTGGCCCCCTCGGAGGGAGCAATCAGCCCCAGCATTTT.

This clone came up a few times. The chain uses TRBV11-2 and TRBJ1-5, with D unclear. V dropped 2 bases and J dropped 5 bases, with 10 bases sitting between them. The germline gives CDR1 SGHAT, CDR2 FQNNGV. The CDR3 runs to 14 residues. The CDR3 DNA follows: TGTGCCAGCAGCTTATACGGGGAGGATCAGCCCCAGCATTTT. Its protein is CASSLYGEDQPQHF.

This clone has just one count. V gene TRBV7-9 combines with J gene TRBJ1-2; 7 bases agree with TRBD1. Germline V CDR1 and CDR2: SEHNR, FQNEAQ (reference sequence). After removal of 2 bases from V and 1 base from J, the junction contained 10 bases not matched to a gene. CDR3 length: 17 amino acids. This chain's CDR3 is CASSLKSPGQFNYGYTF. Written as DNA, the CDR3 is TGTGCCAGCAGCTTAAAATCCCCGGGACAGTTTAACTATGGCTACACCTTC.

The chain couples TRBV19 to TRBJ1-6; 7 bases match TRBD1. The J segment lost 9 bases and the V segment lost 8 bases, leaving 16 bases of the junction unmatched. The CDR3 has 16 amino acids. The germline CDR1 and CDR2 sequences are LNHDA and SQIVND (reference sequence). The CDR3 protein is CASGDGQAVTSSPLHF. The CDR3 bases are TGTGCCAGTGGGGATGGACAGGCGGTCACGAGTTCACCCCTCCACTTT.

The chain has TRBV19 and TRBJ1-2, with no clear D. CDR3 length equals 13 residues. The V and J ends lost 5 bases and 6 bases respectively, with 13 bases between them. CDR1 is LNHDA and CDR2 is SQIVND in the germline V gene (reference sequence). The CDR3 reads CASSPGGIDGYTF. In nucleotides, the CDR3 is TGTGCCAGTAGTCCAGGAGGGATAGATGGCTACACCTTC. Looking up the rest from reference TRBV19 and TRBJ1-2 gives the full variable domain: DGGITQSPKYLFRKEGQNVTLSCEQNLNHDAMYWYRQDPGQGLRLIYYSQIVNDFQKGDIAEGYSVSREKKESFPLTVTSAQKNPTAFYLCASSPGGIDGYTFGSGTRLTVV.

The rearrangement links TRBV2 to TRBJ2-3; 13 bases agree with TRBD2. There are 15 residues in the CDR3. Germline assignment: CDR1 SNHLY and CDR2 FYNNEI. V lost 6 bases to trimming and J lost 1 base; unmatched junction nucleotides: 1. DNA for the CDR3: TGTGCCAGCAGAGGGACTAGCGGGGGCACAGATACGCAGTATTTT. Its translation is CASRGTSGGTDTQYF.

The chain has TRBV9 and TRBJ2-5, with TRBD1 identical over 11 bases. Germline CDR1 SGDLS, CDR2 YYNGEE. J was trimmed by 5 bases and V by 3 bases; bases with no gene match: 12. This CDR3 is 17 amino acids long. The CDR3 spells CASSADRGRGVHETQYF. The CDR3 nucleotides read TGTGCCAGCAGCGCGGACAGGGGGCGCGGGGTGCACGAGACCCAGTACTTC.

The genes are TRBV15 and TRBJ1-1; no clear D. With 0 bases removed from V and 2 bases from J, the gap between germline ends came to 4 bases. Looked up from germline, CDR1 is LNHNV and CDR2 is YYDKDF (reference sequence). The length of the CDR3 is 13 residues. CDR3 residues: CATSRDLNTEAFF. The CDR3 nucleotides read TGTGCCACCAGCAGAGATCTTAACACTGAAGCTTTCTTT. Complete variable domain (other parts from reference TRBV15 and TRBJ1-1): DAMVIQNPRYQVTQFGKPVTLSCSQTLNHNVMYWYQQKSSQAPKLLFHYYDKDFNNEADTPDNFQSRRPNTSFCFLDIRSPGLGDTAMYLCATSRDLNTEAFFGQGTRLTVV.

This chain connects TRBV29-1 to TRBJ2-7; TRBD1 matches at 7 bases. This CDR3 comprises 13 residues. The V segment lost 6 bases and the J segment 2 bases; nucleotides outside the gene matches: 7. Germline V gives CDR1 SQVTM, CDR2 ANQGSEA. CDR3 amino acids: CSVAGTDPYEQYF. CDR3 DNA sequence: TGCAGCGTCGCCGGGACAGACCCCTACGAGCAGTACTTC.

The rearrangement links TRBV19 to TRBJ2-5; possibly TRBD2 for D (5 bases). The CDR3 is 14 residues long. V was trimmed by 3 bases and J by 1 base, leaving 9 bases between them. Germline loops: CDR1 LNHDA, CDR2 SQIVND (reference sequence). The CDR3 nucleotides are TGTGCCAGTAGTATCTCGGGATTCCAAGAGACCCAGTACTTC. Translation gives CASSISGFQETQYF.

This clone was seen once. V gene TRBV14 combines with J gene TRBJ2-3, with 12 bases fitting TRBD2. The CDR3 covers 18 residues. The germline V gene has CDR1 SGHDN and CDR2 FVKESK. Trimming at V came to 4 bases and at J to 0 bases, leaving 8 bases not matched to a gene. This CDR3 is CASSRRRTSGDSTDTQYF. In DNA form, the CDR3 reads TGTGCCAGCAGCCGACGCAGGACTAGCGGGGATAGCACAGATACGCAGTATTTT. The whole variable domain, remainder taken from reference TRBV14 and TRBJ2-3, is EAGVTQFPSHSVIEKGQTVTLRCDPISGHDNLYWYRRVMGKEIKFLLHFVKESKQDESGMPNNRFLAERTGGTYSTLKVQPAELEDSGVYFCASSRRRTSGDSTDTQYFGPGTRLTVL.

The chain combines TRBV10-3 with TRBJ2-3; 15 bases agree with TRBD2. V trimming: 6 bases; J trimming: 0 bases; junction bases outside the gene matches: 10. This CDR3 region has 19 residues. Germline lookup yields CDR1 ENHRY and CDR2 SYGVKD. CDR3 protein: CAISLKGLAGGKSTDTQYF. CDR3 nucleotides: TGTGCCATCAGCCTGAAGGGACTAGCGGGGGGCAAAAGCACAGATACGCAGTATTTT.

The V gene is TRBV27, the J gene TRBJ2-1; TRBD2 matches 11 bases. J lost 7 bases, V lost 1 base, and 12 bases had no gene match. CDR3 length equals 18 residues. Germline V CDR1 and CDR2: MNHEY, SMNVEV (reference sequence). The CDR3 bases are TGTGCCAGCAGTTTATTAATTCAGACTAGCGGGAAATATAATGAGCAGTTCTTC. The encoded protein is CASSLLIQTSGKYNEQFF.

The rearrangement joins TRBV19 to TRBJ1-5, with 7 bases aligning to TRBD1. The V gene's germline CDR1 is LNHDA and CDR2 SQIVND (reference sequence). The CDR3 contains 15 residues. The junction had 7 bases not matched to a gene; V was cut back by 8 bases and J by 0 bases. The CDR3 nucleotides read TGTGCCAGTGTCGGAGGGACAGCTAGCAATCAGCCCCAGCATTTT. Translated, it gives CASVGGTASNQPQHF.

The chain combines TRBV27 with TRBJ1-2, with 7 bases matching TRBD1. After removal of 5 bases from V and 6 bases from J, the junction contained 15 bases not matched to a gene. The CDR3 runs to 16 residues. Germline lookup yields CDR1 MNHEY and CDR2 SMNVEV (reference sequence). In DNA form, the CDR3 reads TGTGCCAGCAGTGAAACCGCCCTGACAGGGTGGCATGGCTACACCTTC. As protein: CASSETALTGWHGYTF.